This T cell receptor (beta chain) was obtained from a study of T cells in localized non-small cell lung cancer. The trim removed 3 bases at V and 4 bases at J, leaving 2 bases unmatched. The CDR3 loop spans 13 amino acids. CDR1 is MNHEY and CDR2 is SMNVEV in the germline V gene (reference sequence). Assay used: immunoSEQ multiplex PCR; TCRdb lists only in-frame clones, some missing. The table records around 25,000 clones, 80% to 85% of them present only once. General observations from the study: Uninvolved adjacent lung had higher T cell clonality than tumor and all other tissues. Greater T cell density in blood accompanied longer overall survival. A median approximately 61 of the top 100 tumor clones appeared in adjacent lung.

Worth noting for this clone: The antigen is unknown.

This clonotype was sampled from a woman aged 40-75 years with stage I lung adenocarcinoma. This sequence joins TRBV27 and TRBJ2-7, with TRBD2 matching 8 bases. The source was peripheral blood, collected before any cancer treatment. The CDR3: CASSFPGGYEQYF. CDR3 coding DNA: TGTGCCAGCAGTTTCCCGGGGGGGTACGAGCAGTACTTC.